The clone carrying this T cell receptor beta chain occurred a few times. Per the germline V gene, CDR1 is SEHNR and CDR2 is FQNEAQ (reference sequence). V lost 2 bases and J lost 7, with 18 bases in between. The CDR3 has 15 residues. This sample is drawn from a study of blood T cell repertoires in COVID-19. Study-level information: Researchers got acute and convalescent COVID-19 samples from the United States, Italy and Spain. From T cells, B-cell-depleted T cells, or PBMCs came the material, which was cDNA or gDNA.

Methods used by the authors: From reference gene primer amplification, estimates of nucleated cell counts were derived. Using immunoSEQ multiplex PCR, the repertoire was profiled, and TCRdb retains in-frame clones only, with some absent. The DNA was the basis for D and trimming; V, J and clone size are from that table. The sample shows around 42,000 clones, around 77% of them seen only once. The chain couples TRBV7-9 to TRBJ2-7; tentatively, D is TRBD2 (6 bases). The receptor's source is a man at least 80 years old with active or convalescent COVID-19. Sample: peripheral blood. Written as DNA, the CDR3 is TGTGCCAGCAGCTTAAACTCGGAGGGTCATCGGGAGCAGTACTTC. Protein product: CASSLNSEGHREQYF.